The source of this T cell receptor (beta chain) is a study of cytotoxic CD8 clonotypes in ibrutinib-treated CLL. About the study: Response specimens were obtained following a median treatment duration of about 12 months, with a range of 6 to 36.

This CDR3 is built from 15 residues. Per germline, CDR1 LGHNA and CDR2 YNFKEQ. V lost 2 bases to trimming and J lost 7 bases; unmatched junction nucleotides: 8. The data were produced by immunoSEQ multiplex PCR, yet TCRdb's version contains in-frame clones alone and is incomplete. The sample includes tens of thousands of clones, about nine tenths of them seen just once. J is TRBJ2-1 and V is TRBV4-2; 7 bases align to TRBD1. This sequence originates from a human donor with chronic lymphocytic leukemia. Sequencing used PBMCs, obtained after 12 months of ibrutinib treatment. The DNA for the CDR3 is TGTGCCAGCAGCCAACCAGGGGGAAGAAGTAATGAGCAGTTCTTC. Protein product: CASSQPGGRSNEQFF.